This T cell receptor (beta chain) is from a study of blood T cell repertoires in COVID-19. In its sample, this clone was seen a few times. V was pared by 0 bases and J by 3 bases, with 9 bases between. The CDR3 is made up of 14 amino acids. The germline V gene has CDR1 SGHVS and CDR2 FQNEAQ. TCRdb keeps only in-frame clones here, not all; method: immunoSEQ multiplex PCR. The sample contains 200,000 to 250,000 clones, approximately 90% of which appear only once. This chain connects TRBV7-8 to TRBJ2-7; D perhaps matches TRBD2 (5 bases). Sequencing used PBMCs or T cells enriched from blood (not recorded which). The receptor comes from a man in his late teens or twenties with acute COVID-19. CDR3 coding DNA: TGTGCCAGCAGCTTAGCCCCAGACTACTACGAGCAGTACTTC. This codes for CASSLAPDYYEQYF.